The clone carrying this T cell receptor beta chain was picked up many times. The antigen is unknown. This sample stems from a study of CD8 T cells in ankylosing spondylitis. Study-level results: Peripheral blood samples showed relatively rare disease-linked clones, and these clones were CD8+. Seemingly characteristic of ankylosing spondylitis blood was a TCR beta motif consisting of fewer than 10 highly homologous variants. Reportedly, matched ankylosing spondylitis synovial fluid was significantly enriched for disease-linked clones.

Molecular-barcoded quantitative 5'-RACE produced these TCR beta libraries. TCRdb reanalysed the 5' RACE reads using MiXCR and keeps one entry per CDR3 protein. In the table there are more than 150,000 distinct CDR3 sequences, around a sixth of which are singletons. CDR3 length equals 13 residues. Per germline, CDR1 SQVTM and CDR2 ANQGSEA. V lost 3 bases, J lost 0 bases, and 9 bases lay in between. The source of this sequence is a male donor aged 10-29 years with ankylosing spondylitis or in good health (not recorded which). The chain combines TRBV29-1 with TRBJ2-7; D remains unclear. What was sequenced was blood, either unsorted or a sorted T cell fraction (not recorded which). The CDR3 nucleotides read TGCAGCGTTGAGTCGCGGAGCTCCTACGAGCAGTACTTC. The encoded protein is CSVESRSSYEQYF.